The next 14 T cell receptor beta chains were all read from a single sample in a study of CD8+CD57+ T cells in acquired aplastic anemia. Genomic DNA templated the TCR beta VDJ and CDR3 profiling. One entry per CDR3 protein results from TCRdb running MiXCR on the reads. The table includes around 250,000 distinct CDR3 sequences, 45% to 70% detected once. The specimen was sorted CD4+, CD8+, or CD8+CD57+ T cells (not recorded which) from PBMCs. The origin of the receptors is a human donor with severe aplastic anemia or a healthy control (not recorded which).

The V and J genes are TRBV7-9 and TRBJ1-3; TRBD1 is a possible D gene (6 bases). This CDR3 contains 15 residues. Germline V gene sequence: CDR1 SEHNR, CDR2 FQNEAQ (reference sequence). Trimming cost V 5 bases and J 0 bases, with 11 bases left between them. Here the CDR3 reads CASSGGGSSGNTIYF. CDR3 coding DNA: TGTGCCAGCAGCGGGGGGGGCTCCTCTGGAAACACCATATATTTT.

V gene TRBV19 combines with J gene TRBJ1-5; D is uncertain. The germline CDR1 and CDR2 sequences are LNHDA and SQIVND (reference sequence). The V gene lost 3 bases and the J gene lost 7 bases, with 10 bases spanning the gap. The CDR3 totals 13 residues. CDR3 in DNA: TGTGCCAGTAGTATCACAGCAGCGCAGCCCCAGCATTTT. It yields the protein CASSITAAQPQHF.

The chain has TRBV9 and TRBJ1-6; TRBD1 is a possible D gene (5 bases). Trimming shortened V by 4 bases and J by 10 bases, and 18 bases separated the two germline ends. Germline CDR1 reads SGDLS; CDR2 reads YYNGEE. This CDR3 comprises 15 residues. In DNA form, the CDR3 reads TGTGCCAGCAGCCCGTGGGGGGGGGGGAGGTCACCCCTCCACTTT. This sequence encodes CASSPWGGGRSPLHF.

The V and J genes are TRBV9 and TRBJ2-7; 9 nucleotides align to TRBD1. The V gene's germline CDR1 is SGDLS and CDR2 YYNGEE. The V segment lost 0 bases and the J segment 3 bases; nucleotides outside the gene matches: 4. The CDR3 has 15 residues. The CDR3 DNA sequence: TGTGCCAGCAGCGTAGGTGGGACAGGGATCTACGAGCAGTACTTC. Residues: CASSVGGTGIYEQYF.

V gene TRBV5-6 combines with J gene TRBJ2-7; TRBD2 matches at 9 bases. Germline assignment: CDR1 SGHDT and CDR2 YYEEEE. The CDR3 totals 12 residues. After removal of 7 bases from V and 7 bases from J, the junction contained 6 bases not matched to a gene. CDR3 nucleotides: TGTGCCAGCGGCGGGAGGGCCGAGGAGCAGTACTTC. Translating gives CASGGRAEEQYF.

This clonotype has at least ten counts. V gene TRBV19 combines with J gene TRBJ2-3; D gene uncertain. The CDR3 has 13 residues. Germline CDR1 reads LNHDA; CDR2 reads SQIVND (reference sequence). The V end was cut by 3 bases, the J end by 6 bases, with 10 bases between. CDR3 in DNA: TGTGCCAGTAGTATGACACCGCGGGATACGCAGTATTTT. Translating it yields CASSMTPRDTQYF.

The chain joins TRBV7-9 to TRBJ1-3; no definite D call. V was clipped by 5 bases and J by 3 bases, with 17 bases between them. Germline CDR1 and CDR2: SEHNR and FQNEAQ (reference sequence). The CDR3 contains 16 residues. This CDR3 reads CASSPKNPGSGNTIYF. The CDR3 DNA reads as TGTGCCAGCAGCCCCAAGAATCCGGGGAGTGGAAACACCATATATTTT. Variable domain in full (rest from reference TRBV7-9 and TRBJ1-3): DTGVSQNPRHKITKRGQNVTFRCDPISEHNRLYWYRQTLGQGPEFLTYFQNEAQLEKSRLLSDRFSAERPKGSFSTLEIQRTEQGDSAMYLCASSPKNPGSGNTIYFGEGSWLTVV.

Remarks on this clonotype: One end of the junction does not line up with germline, which may come from a read error. The rearrangement joins TRBV2 to TRBJ2-5; D is undetermined. The CDR3 contains 11 residues. Per the germline V gene, CDR1 is SNHLY and CDR2 is FYNNEI. This CDR3 is CASSDTGALTF. The CDR3 DNA follows: TGTGCCAGCAGTGATACTGGAGCCCTGACCTTC.

There are many counts of this clonotype. The chain links TRBV6-2 or TRBV6-3 to TRBJ2-7; a possible D gene is TRBD2 (5 bases). Deletions cut 0 bases from V and 9 bases from J, with 9 bases between. The CDR3 runs 12 residues. CDR1 and CDR2 from the germline V gene are MNHEY and SVGEGT. The CDR3 nucleotides are TGTGCCAGCAGTTACTCGACCGGAGGGCAGTACTTC. It specifies CASSYSTGGQYF.

This rearrangement joins TRBV20-1 to TRBJ2-4; 12 bases are shared with TRBD1. The CDR3 is 13 amino acids. V lost 6 bases, J lost 7 bases, and 4 bases stayed unmatched. Looked up from germline, CDR1 is DFQATT and CDR2 is SNEGSKA (reference sequence). The CDR3 DNA reads as TGCAGTGCCATGGGACAGGGGGCGAACATTCAGTACTTC. This sequence encodes CSAMGQGANIQYF.

The sample holds many counts of this clonotype. The chain is built from TRBV20-1 and TRBJ2-3; 11 bases are shared with TRBD2. Losses at the gene ends were 6 bases for V and 1 base for J; bases not matched to a gene: 6. CDR1 DFQATT and CDR2 SNEGSKA come from the germline V gene (reference sequence). The CDR3 has 15 residues. As DNA, the CDR3 is TGCAGTGCACAGCTAGCGGGGGGCGGCACAGATACGCAGTATTTT. Its translation is CSAQLAGGGTDTQYF.

A remark on this clonotype: Given the absence of the conserved phenylalanine or tryptophan at the CDR3 end, a read error is likely. The V call is TRBV15, the J call TRBJ1-5; 7 positions match TRBD1. CDR3 length: 16 amino acids. Trimming cost V 6 bases and J 0 bases; bases outside gene matches: 8. Germline loops: CDR1 LNHNV, CDR2 YYDKDF (reference sequence). CDR3 in DNA: TGTGCCACCAGTAAAGGACAGGCATATAGCAATCAGCCCCAGCATCTT. It yields the protein CATSKGQAYSNQPQHL.

The rearrangement joins TRBV9 to TRBJ2-7, with 8 bases aligning to TRBD1. This CDR3 is 15 amino acids long. Germline loops: CDR1 SGDLS, CDR2 YYNGEE. V lost 4 bases, J lost 3 bases, and 9 bases stayed unmatched. In nucleotides, the CDR3 is TGTGCCAGCAGCCCGTGGACAGGGACCCTCTACGAGCAGTACTTC. This encodes CASSPWTGTLYEQYF.

The genes are TRBV20-1 and TRBJ2-7; TRBD1 matches 7 bases. The V gene's germline CDR1 is DFQATT and CDR2 SNEGSKA (reference sequence). V lost 3 bases to trimming and J lost 1 base; unmatched junction nucleotides: 6. The CDR3 loop spans 14 amino acids. CDR3 coding DNA: TGCAGTGCTAGCGATGACAGGGAATCCTACGAGCAGTACTTC. It yields the protein CSASDDRESYEQYF.